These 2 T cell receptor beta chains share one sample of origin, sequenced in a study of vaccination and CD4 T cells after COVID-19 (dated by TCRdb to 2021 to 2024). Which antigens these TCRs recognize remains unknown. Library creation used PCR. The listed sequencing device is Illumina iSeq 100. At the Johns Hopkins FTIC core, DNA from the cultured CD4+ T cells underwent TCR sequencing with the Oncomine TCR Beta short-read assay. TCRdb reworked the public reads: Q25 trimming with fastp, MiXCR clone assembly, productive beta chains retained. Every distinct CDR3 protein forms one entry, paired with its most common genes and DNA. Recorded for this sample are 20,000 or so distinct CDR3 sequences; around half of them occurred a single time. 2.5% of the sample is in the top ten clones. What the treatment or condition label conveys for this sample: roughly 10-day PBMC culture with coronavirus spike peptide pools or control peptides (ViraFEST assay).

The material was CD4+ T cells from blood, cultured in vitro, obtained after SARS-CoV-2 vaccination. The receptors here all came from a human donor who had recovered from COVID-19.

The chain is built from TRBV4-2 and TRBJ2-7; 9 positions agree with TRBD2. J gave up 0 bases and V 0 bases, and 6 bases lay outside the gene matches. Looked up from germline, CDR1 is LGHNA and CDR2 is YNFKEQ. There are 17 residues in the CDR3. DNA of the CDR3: TGTGCCAGCAGCCAAGATTGGCGGGAGGGCCTCTCCTACGAGCAGTACTTC. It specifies CASSQDWREGLSYEQYF.

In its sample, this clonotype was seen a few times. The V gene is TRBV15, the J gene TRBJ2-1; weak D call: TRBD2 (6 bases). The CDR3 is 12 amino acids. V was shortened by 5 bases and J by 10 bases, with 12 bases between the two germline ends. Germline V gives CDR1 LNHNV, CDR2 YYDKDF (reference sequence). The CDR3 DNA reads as TGTGCCACCAGCTTCGGAGGGAGCGAGCAGTTCTTC. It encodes CATSFGGSEQFF.